This TCR beta chain is from a study of T cells in localized non-small cell lung cancer. Study-wide points: Increased T cell density in blood showed an association with longer overall survival.

This clone is a singleton in its sample. Its antigen remains unknown. Measured with immunoSEQ multiplex PCR; TCRdb has only the in-frame clones, and not every one. Of about 92,000 clones listed, roughly 93% are singletons. V dropped 6 bases and J dropped 0; count of bases not matched to a gene: 6. CDR1 MDHEN and CDR2 SYDVKM come from the germline V gene. The CDR3 runs to 15 residues. The J gene is TRBJ2-7, the V gene TRBV28; 9 bases align to TRBD2. Sequencing used PBMCs, obtained before any cancer treatment. The sequence was obtained from a woman between 35 and 70 years old with stage II squamous cell lung carcinoma. The CDR3 reads CASRKAGGNSYEQYF. The CDR3 DNA follows: TGTGCCAGCAGAAAAGCGGGGGGAAACTCCTACGAGCAGTACTTC. Full variable domain (rest looked up from reference TRBV28 and TRBJ2-7): DVKVTQSSRYLVKRTGEKVFLECVQDMDHENMFWYRQDPGLGLRLIYFSYDVKMKEKGDIPEGYSVSREKKERFSLILESASTNQTSMYLCASRKAGGNSYEQYFGPGTRLTVT.